This TCR beta chain appears in the sequencing data of a study of T cell responses to AZD1222 COVID-19 vaccine. Turning to the study itself: Second-dose timings of about 4 or about 12 weeks were pooled. Overall study results and limits: Possibly, clonal diversity was underestimated; donors were largely white British and included more females. Baseline seropositivity occurred in only a handful of AZD1222 recipients. With two AZD1222 doses given, Spike-specific TCR breadth and depth both rose.

Clones were read by immunoSEQ multiplex PCR, and TCRdb kept only the in-frame ones, dropping some. The sample lists 55,000 to 70,000 clones, about 88% occurring once. As to this clone: Its antigen remains unidentified.

Germline V gene sequence: CDR1 LNHDA, CDR2 SQIVND (reference sequence). The CDR3 extends over 18 amino acids. V lost 4 bases and J 0 bases, leaving 18 bases between the germline ends. The V and J genes are TRBV19 and TRBJ2-2, with D possibly being TRBD1 or TRBD2 (5 bases each). The sequence was collected from an adult in good health. Sequenced here: peripheral blood, sampled on day 0 of AZD1222 vaccination. In DNA, the CDR3 is TGTGCCAGTAGTACCTATTACCGGGACCCAACGAACACCGGGGAGCTGTTTTTT. Residues: CASSTYYRDPTNTGELFF.